This T cell receptor (beta chain) appears in the sequencing data of a study of cytomegalovirus exposure and HLA in healthy donors (dated by TCRdb to about 2017). Turning to the overall study: The 666 repertoires of the first cohort and the roughly 110 validation repertoires were produced on the same platform, according to a later analysis. The aim of the study was to test whether cataloging public T cell receptors could identify signatures of past pathogen exposure. Besides the first cohort of 550 to 750 subjects, a separate validation cohort made up of 90 to 150 different subjects was used. High-throughput TCR immunosequencing, statistical association of individual TCRs with disease status, and machine learning were combined to predict cytomegalovirus infection status.

The V end gives up 6 bases and the J end 4 bases, leaving 4 bases in the junction not matched to a gene. Sequences SNHLY (CDR1) and FYNNEI (CDR2) are obtained from the germline V gene. The CDR3 numbers 14 residues from cysteine through phenylalanine. Solely the CDR3 DNA is kept, with 42 bases framed from the first base. Library creation used the immunoSEQ multiplex PCR assay. For the original study's pipeline: To diagnose cytomegalovirus status from the catalog of TCR beta chain sequences, a statistical classification framework was built. TCRdb re-hosts the immuneACCESS table, in-frame sequences only. Its copies lack some clones; in the studies checked, an unresolved V gene accounts for under half of them, and the cause for the rest is not known. V, J and clone size are taken as reported in that table, and D and trimming were inferred from the DNA itself. In all, the sample holds about 330,000 clones, and around 90% of those were seen once. The ten largest account for roughly 1.1% of the sample.

The donors belonged to the validation cohort of around 120 subjects, which was separate from the approximately 700-subject first cohort. General conclusions and limits of the study: In both the original and validation cohorts, the classifier was reported to diagnose cytomegalovirus status with high specificity and sensitivity. A few of the identified cytomegalovirus-associated TCR beta chains were confirmed in vitro to be specific for cytomegalovirus antigens. A later analysis had no HLA typing for the validation cohort, so co-occurrence there was scored across all 120 or so repertoires. It was suggested by the authors that the approach could potentially be generalized to other disease states and immunological phenotypes. Of the cluster scores, about 94% were above 0 in a later analysis, which found that TCRs clustered in the first cohort also tended to co-occur in the 120 validation repertoires. Most TCR sequences were observed very rarely across donors, whereas some public TCRs were present in many individuals. The study gave a list of 150 to 200 TCR beta chains associated with cytomegalovirus.

About this clone itself: Its binding antigen is unknown. Base qualities are not recorded, but no much larger clone differs from it by a single base.

The chain joins TRBV2 to TRBJ1-3; 9 nucleotides in the junction match TRBD1. The clonotype originates from a woman between 25 and 40 years old in good health and CMV-seropositive. The sample consisted of PBMCs. Read as DNA, the sequence is TGTGCCAGCAGAGACAGGGGGACAGGAAACACCATATATTTT. Translation gives CASRDRGTGNTIYF.